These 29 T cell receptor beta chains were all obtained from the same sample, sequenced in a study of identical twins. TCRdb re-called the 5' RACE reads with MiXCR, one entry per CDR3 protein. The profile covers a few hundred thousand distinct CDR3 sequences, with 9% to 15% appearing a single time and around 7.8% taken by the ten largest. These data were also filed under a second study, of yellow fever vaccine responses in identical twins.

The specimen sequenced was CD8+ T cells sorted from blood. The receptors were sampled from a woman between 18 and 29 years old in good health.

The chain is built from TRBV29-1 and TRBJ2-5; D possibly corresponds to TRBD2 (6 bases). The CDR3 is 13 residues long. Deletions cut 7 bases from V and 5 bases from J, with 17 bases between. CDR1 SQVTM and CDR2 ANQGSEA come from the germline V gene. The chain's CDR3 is CSANPDGGETQYF. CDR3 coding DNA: TGCAGCGCCAACCCCGACGGAGGGGAGACCCAGTACTTC.

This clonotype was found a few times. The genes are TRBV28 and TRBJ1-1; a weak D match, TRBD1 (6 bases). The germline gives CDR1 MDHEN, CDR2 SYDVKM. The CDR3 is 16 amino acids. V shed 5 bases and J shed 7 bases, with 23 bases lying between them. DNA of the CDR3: TGTGCCAGCAGTCCACAAGGGGGACGAGGGTTGTTTGAAGCTTTCTTT. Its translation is CASSPQGGRGLFEAFF.

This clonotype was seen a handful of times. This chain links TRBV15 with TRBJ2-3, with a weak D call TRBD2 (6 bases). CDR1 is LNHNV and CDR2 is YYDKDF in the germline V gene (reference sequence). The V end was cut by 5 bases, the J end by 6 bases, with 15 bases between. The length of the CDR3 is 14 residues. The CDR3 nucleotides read TGTGCCACCAGCGACCTAGCGAGGTTGGATACGCAGTATTTT. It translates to CATSDLARLDTQYF.

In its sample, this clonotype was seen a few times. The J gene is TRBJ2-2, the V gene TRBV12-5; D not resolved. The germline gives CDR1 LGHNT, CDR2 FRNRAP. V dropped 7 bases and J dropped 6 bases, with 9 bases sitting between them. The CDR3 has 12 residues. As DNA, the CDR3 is TGTGCTAGTGACCAATCACCCGGGGAGCTGTTTTTT. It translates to CASDQSPGELFF.

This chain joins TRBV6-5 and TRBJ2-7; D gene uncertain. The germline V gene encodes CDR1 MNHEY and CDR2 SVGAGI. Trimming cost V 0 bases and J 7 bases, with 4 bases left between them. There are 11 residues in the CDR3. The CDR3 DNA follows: TGTGCCAGCAGTTACTCAGGGGAGCAGTACTTC. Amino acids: CASSYSGEQYF.

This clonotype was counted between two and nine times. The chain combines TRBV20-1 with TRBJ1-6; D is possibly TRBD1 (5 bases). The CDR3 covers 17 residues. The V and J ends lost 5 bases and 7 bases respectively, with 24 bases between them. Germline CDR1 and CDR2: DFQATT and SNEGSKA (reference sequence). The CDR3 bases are TGCAGTGCTCAAGTTGTGGGGTCGGGGGTAGAAAATTCACCCCTCCACTTT. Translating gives CSAQVVGSGVENSPLHF.

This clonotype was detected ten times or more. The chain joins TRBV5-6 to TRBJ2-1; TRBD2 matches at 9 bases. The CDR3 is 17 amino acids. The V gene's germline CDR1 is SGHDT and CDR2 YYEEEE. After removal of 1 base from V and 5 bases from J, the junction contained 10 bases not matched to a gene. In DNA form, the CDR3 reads TGTGCCAGCAGCTTGTTAATCGTACTAGCGGGTCACAATGAGCAGTTCTTC. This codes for CASSLLIVLAGHNEQFF.

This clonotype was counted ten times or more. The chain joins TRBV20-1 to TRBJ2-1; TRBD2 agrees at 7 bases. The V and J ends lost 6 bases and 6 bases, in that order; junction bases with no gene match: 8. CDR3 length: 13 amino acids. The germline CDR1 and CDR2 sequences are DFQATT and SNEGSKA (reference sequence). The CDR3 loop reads CSAWDYLSNEQFF. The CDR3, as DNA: TGCAGTGCGTGGGACTATCTCTCCAATGAGCAGTTCTTC.

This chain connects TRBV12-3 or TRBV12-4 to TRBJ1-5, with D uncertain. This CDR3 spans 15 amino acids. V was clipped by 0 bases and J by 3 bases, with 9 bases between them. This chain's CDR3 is CASSLAPEYNQPQHF. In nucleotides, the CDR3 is TGTGCCAGCAGTTTAGCGCCGGAGTACAATCAGCCCCAGCATTTT.

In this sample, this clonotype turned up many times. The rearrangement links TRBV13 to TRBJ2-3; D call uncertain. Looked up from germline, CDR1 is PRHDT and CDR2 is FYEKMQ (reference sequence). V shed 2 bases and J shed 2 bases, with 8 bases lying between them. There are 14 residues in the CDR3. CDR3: CASSLPGYTDTQYF. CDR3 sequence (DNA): TGTGCCAGCAGCTTACCCGGATACACAGATACGCAGTATTTT.

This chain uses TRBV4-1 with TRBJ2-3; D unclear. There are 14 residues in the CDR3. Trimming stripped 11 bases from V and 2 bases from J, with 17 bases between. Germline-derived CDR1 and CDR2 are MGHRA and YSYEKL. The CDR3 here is CASGGSDSTDTQYF. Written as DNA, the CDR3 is TGCGCCTCCGGTGGTTCCGACTCCACAGATACGCAGTATTTT.

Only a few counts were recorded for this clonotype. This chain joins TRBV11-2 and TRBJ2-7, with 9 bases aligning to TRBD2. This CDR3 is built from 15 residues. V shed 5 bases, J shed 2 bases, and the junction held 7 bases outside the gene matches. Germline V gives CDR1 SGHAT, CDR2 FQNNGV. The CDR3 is CASSVAGASPYEQYF. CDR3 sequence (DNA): TGTGCCAGCAGCGTAGCGGGAGCTTCCCCCTACGAGCAGTACTTC.

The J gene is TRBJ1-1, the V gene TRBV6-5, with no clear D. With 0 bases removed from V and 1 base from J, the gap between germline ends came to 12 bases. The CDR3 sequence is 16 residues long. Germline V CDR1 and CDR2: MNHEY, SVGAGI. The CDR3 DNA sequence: TGTGCCAGCAGTTACTCGTTCCAGGCCCAGAACACTGAAGCTTTCTTT. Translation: CASSYSFQAQNTEAFF.

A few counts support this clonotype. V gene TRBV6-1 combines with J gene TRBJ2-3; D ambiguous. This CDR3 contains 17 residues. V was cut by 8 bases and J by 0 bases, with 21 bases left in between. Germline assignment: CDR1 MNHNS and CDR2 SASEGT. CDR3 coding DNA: TGTGCCAGCCGACGGACGAATAATGATACTAGCACAGATACGCAGTATTTT. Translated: CASRRTNNDTSTDTQYF.

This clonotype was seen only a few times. This chain's CDR3 is CASSPRRGNEQFF. DNA for the CDR3: TGTGCCAGCAGCCCCAGGAGAGGCAATGAGCAGTTCTTC. The chain joins TRBV9 to TRBJ2-1; D is uncertain. This CDR3 has 13 residues. The V end lost 4 bases, the J end lost 6 bases, and 11 bases lay between the germline ends. Looked up from germline, CDR1 is SGDLS and CDR2 is YYNGEE.

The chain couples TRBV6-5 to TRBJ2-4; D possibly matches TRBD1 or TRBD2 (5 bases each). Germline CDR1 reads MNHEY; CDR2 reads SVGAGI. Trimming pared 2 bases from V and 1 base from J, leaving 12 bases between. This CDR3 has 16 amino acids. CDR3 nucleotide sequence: TGTGCCAGCAGTTACCTGGGGGAGCGGGCCAAAAACATTCAGTACTTC. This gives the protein CASSYLGERAKNIQYF.

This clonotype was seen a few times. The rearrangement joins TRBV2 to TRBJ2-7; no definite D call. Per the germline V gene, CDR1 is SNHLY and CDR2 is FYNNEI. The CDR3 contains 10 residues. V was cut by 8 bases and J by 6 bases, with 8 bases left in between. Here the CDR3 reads CASSWGEQYV. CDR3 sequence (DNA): TGTGCCAGCTCATGGGGCGAGCAGTACGTC.

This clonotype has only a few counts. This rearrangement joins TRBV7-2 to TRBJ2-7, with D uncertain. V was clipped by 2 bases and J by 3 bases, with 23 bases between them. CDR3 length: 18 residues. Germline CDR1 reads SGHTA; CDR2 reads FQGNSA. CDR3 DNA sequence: TGTGCCAGCAGCTTATTCCCTGGCCAAATGTCTCTCAACTACGAGCAGTACTTC. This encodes CASSLFPGQMSLNYEQYF.

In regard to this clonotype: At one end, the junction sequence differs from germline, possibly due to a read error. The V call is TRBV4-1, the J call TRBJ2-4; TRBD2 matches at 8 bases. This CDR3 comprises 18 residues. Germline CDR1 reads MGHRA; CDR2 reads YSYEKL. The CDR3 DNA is TGCGCCAGCACCCAAGAGTTTCGCGGGGGGAAGGCCAAAAACATTCAGTACTTC. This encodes CASTQEFRGGKAKNIQYF.

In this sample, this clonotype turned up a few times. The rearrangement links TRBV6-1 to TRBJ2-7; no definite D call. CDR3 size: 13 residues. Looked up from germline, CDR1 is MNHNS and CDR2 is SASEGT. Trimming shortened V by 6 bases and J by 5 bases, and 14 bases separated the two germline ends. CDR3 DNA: TGTGCCAGCAGCCCGGGCCCACGGGACGAGCAGTACTTC. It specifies CASSPGPRDEQYF.

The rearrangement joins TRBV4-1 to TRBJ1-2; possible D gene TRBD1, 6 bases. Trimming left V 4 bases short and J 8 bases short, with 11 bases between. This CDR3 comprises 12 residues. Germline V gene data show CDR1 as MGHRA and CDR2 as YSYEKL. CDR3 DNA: TGCGCCAGCAGCCCCCCAGGGGTCGGCTACACCTTC. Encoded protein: CASSPPGVGYTF.

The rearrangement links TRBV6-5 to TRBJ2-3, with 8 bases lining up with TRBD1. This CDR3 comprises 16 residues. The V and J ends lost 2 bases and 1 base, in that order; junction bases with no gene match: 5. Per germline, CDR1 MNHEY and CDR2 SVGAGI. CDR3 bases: TGTGCCAGCAGTTACGGGGCAGGGGGCGGCACAGATACGCAGTATTTT. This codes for CASSYGAGGGTDTQYF.

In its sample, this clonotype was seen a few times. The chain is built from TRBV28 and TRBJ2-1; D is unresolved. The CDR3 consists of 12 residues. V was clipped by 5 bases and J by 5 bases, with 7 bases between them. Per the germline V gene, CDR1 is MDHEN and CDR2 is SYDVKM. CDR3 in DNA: TGTGCCAGCAGTGACGTCCACAATGAGCAGTTCTTC. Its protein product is CASSDVHNEQFF.

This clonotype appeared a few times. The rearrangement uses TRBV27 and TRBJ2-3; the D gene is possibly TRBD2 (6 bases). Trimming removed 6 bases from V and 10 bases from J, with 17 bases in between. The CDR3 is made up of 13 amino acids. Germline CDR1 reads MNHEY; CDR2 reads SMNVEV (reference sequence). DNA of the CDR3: TGTGCCAGCAGCCGCACTATTGGGGAGGCGCAGTATTTT. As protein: CASSRTIGEAQYF.

The CDR3 region is CSATREGPSGSYNEQFF. CDR3 in DNA: TGCAGTGCTACTCGTGAGGGGCCTAGCGGGTCCTACAATGAGCAGTTCTTC. This chain connects TRBV20-1 to TRBJ2-1; 8 bases line up with TRBD2. This CDR3 is built from 17 residues. Germline CDR1 reads DFQATT; CDR2 reads SNEGSKA (reference sequence). V trimming: 4 bases; J trimming: 1 base; junction bases outside the gene matches: 12.

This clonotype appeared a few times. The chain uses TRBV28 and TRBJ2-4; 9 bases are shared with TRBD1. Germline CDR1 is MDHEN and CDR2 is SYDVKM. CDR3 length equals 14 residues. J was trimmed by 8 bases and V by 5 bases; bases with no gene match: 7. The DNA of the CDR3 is TGTGCCAGCAGTCGCCCGGGACAGGGATACATTCAGTACTTC. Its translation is CASSRPGQGYIQYF.

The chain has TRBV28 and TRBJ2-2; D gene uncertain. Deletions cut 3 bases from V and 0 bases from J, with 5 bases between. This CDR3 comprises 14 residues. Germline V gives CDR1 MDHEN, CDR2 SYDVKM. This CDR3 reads CASSFRPNTGELFF. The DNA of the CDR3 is TGTGCCAGCAGTTTTCGGCCGAACACCGGGGAGCTGTTTTTT.

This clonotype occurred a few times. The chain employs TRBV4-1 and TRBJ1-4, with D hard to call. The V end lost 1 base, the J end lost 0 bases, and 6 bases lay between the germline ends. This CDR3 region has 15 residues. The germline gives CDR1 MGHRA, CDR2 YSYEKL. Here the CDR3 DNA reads TGCGCCAGCAGCCAAGTGAATCCAACTAATGAAAAACTGTTTTTT. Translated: CASSQVNPTNEKLFF.

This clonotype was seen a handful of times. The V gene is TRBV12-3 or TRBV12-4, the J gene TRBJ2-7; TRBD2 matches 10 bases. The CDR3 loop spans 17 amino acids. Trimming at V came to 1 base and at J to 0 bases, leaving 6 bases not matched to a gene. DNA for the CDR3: TGTGCCAGCAGTTTAGATCGACTAGCGGGTTCCTCCTACGAGCAGTACTTC. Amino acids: CASSLDRLAGSSYEQYF.